One sample yielded the 7 T cell receptor beta chains listed below, sequenced in a study of T cell repertoires in cytomegalovirus infection. TCRdb reprocessed the reads with MiXCR, giving one entry per CDR3 protein. This sample has 80,000 or so distinct CDR3 sequences, with about 24% found just once. Antigens for these TCRs are unknown. Sequenced material: CD8+ T cells from cultured PBMCs, taken from culture after CMV antigen stimulation. Receptor source: a human donor in good health (CMV status not recorded). Some clones in this sample may be carry-over from other donors' samples.

The chain carries TRBV29-1 and TRBJ1-1, with D tentatively TRBD1 (6 bases). The V end was cut by 5 bases, the J end by 8 bases, with 12 bases between. This CDR3 contains 11 residues. Germline V gives CDR1 SQVTM, CDR2 ANQGSEA. This CDR3 is CSVYRESEAFF. In DNA, the CDR3 is TGCAGCGTTTACAGGGAATCGGAAGCTTTCTTT.

The chain carries TRBV10-3 and TRBJ2-1; TRBD2 agrees at 11 bases. V gave up 6 bases and J gave up 5 bases; unmatched junction bases: 3. The CDR3 is 14 amino acids. The V gene's germline CDR1 is ENHRY and CDR2 SYGVKD. In DNA form, the CDR3 reads TGTGCCATCAGGACTAGCGGGAACGACAATGAGCAGTTCTTC. Its protein is CAIRTSGNDNEQFF.

In this sample, this clonotype turned up many times. This chain joins TRBV13 and TRBJ2-1; perhaps TRBD1 as D (5 bases). V was clipped by 2 bases and J by 10 bases, with 12 bases between them. The CDR3 runs to 13 residues. The V gene's germline CDR1 is PRHDT and CDR2 FYEKMQ (reference sequence). The CDR3 nucleotides are TGTGCCAGCAGCTTACAAGGACAAGGCGAGCAGTTCTTC. Protein sequence: CASSLQGQGEQFF.

The chain employs TRBV4-2 and TRBJ1-6; tentatively, D is TRBD1 (5 bases). Trimming shortened V by 1 base and J by 5 bases, and 15 bases separated the two germline ends. Germline loops: CDR1 LGHNA, CDR2 YNFKEQ. The CDR3 covers 17 residues. The CDR3 DNA reads as TGTGCCAGCAGCCAAGGGCTTAGGGAGGACAATAATTCACCCCTCCACTTT. Translation gives CASSQGLREDNNSPLHF.

As for this clonotype: Relative to the germline gene, one junction end is altered; a read error may explain this. The rearrangement uses TRBV5-3 and TRBJ1-1; TRBD1 matches 9 bases. TRBV5-3 is an ORF, with its function uncertain. The CDR3 has 14 amino acids. The CDR3 region has the DNA TGTGCCAGCAGCTTGGGGTCCGGGACAGGGGAAGCTTTCTTT. Amino acid sequence: CASSLGSGTGEAFF.

This clonotype came up a few times. This chain joins TRBV15 and TRBJ1-2; 10 bases align to TRBD1. CDR3 length: 16 amino acids. Germline-derived CDR1 and CDR2 are LNHNV and YYDKDF (reference sequence). The V gene end was trimmed by 2 bases and the J gene end by 3 bases; junction bases not matched to a gene: 6. The CDR3 loop reads CATSRHGQGDDYGYTF. As DNA, the CDR3 is TGTGCCACCAGCAGACACGGACAGGGGGACGACTATGGCTACACCTTC.

This clonotype was found many times. This chain uses TRBV6-5 with TRBJ2-1; 14 bases are a match to TRBD2. The CDR3 consists of 19 residues. Losses at the gene ends were 1 base for V and 1 base for J; bases not matched to a gene: 6. CDR1 and CDR2 from the germline V gene are MNHEY and SVGAGI. The CDR3 bases are TGTGCCAGCAGTTACTGGGGACTAGCGGGAGATGGGTCCTACAATGAGCAGTTCTTC. Translation gives CASSYWGLAGDGSYNEQFF.